Below are 19 T cell receptor beta chains sequenced from a single sample in a study of TIL therapy for anti-PD-1-resistant metastatic lung cancer. Time point meaning: pre-treatment sample, taken before nivolumab and TIL therapy. Pleural nodules or supraclavicular lymph nodes made up most of the excised metastases sampled. The immunoSEQ assay was v3. Produced via immunoSEQ multiplex PCR; TCRdb's table is partial and in-frame only. The sample has about 48,000 clones; over 65% are singletons. Sequencing used tumor tissue, obtained at baseline. Source of these receptors: a person aged 25 to 80 with non-small cell lung cancer.

J is TRBJ2-7 and V is TRBV28, with 9 bases identical to TRBD2. The CDR3 loop spans 13 amino acids. V lost 6 bases and J lost 5; bases outside the gene matches: 5. CDR1 is MDHEN and CDR2 is SYDVKM in the germline V gene. CDR3 in DNA: TGTGCCAGCAGGCGGGGGGGGCGGAACGAGCAGTACTTC. Translation gives CASRRGGRNEQYF.

The table lists this clone with a few counts. One end of the junction does not line up with germline, which may come from a read error. This chain connects TRBV15 to TRBJ2-7, with D possibly being TRBD1 (5 bases). The V gene's germline CDR1 is LNHNV and CDR2 YYDKDF (reference sequence). The length of the CDR3 is 12 residues. Written as DNA, the CDR3 is TGTGCCACCAGCCGAGACAGATACGAGCAGTACTTC. The encoded protein is CATSRDRYEQYF.

CDR3 DNA: TGTGCCAGCAGCTTAGCGCTCATGGATACGCAGTATTTT. This sequence encodes CASSLALMDTQYF. The chain carries TRBV7-9 and TRBJ2-3, with D hard to call. Looked up from germline, CDR1 is SEHNR and CDR2 is FQNEAQ (reference sequence). The CDR3 loop spans 13 amino acids. V was trimmed by 0 bases and J by 6 bases, leaving 7 bases between them.

A few counts support this clone. The chain is built from TRBV11-2 and TRBJ2-1; D gene ambiguous. Per germline, CDR1 SGHAT and CDR2 FQNNGV. This CDR3 region has 16 residues. Trimming removed 1 base from V and 4 bases from J, with 14 bases in between. The CDR3 coding sequence is TGTGCCAGCAGCTTAGCTAGTTTTGGGCAGTACAATGAGCAGTTCTTC. This translates into CASSLASFGQYNEQFF.

The chain employs TRBV16 and TRBJ1-2, with a possible D match to TRBD1 (5 bases). Germline lookup yields CDR1 KGHSY and CDR2 FQNENV. The CDR3 contains 13 residues. V lost 0 bases and J 3 bases, leaving 5 bases between the germline ends. CDR3 sequence (DNA): TGTGCCAGCAGCCAATCGGGGGACTATGGCTACACCTTC. Translation gives CASSQSGDYGYTF.

V gene TRBV19 combines with J gene TRBJ1-2, with 9 nucleotides matching TRBD1. The V and J ends lost 3 bases and 8 bases, in that order; junction bases with no gene match: 10. Germline V gene data show CDR1 as LNHDA and CDR2 as SQIVND (reference sequence). CDR3 length: 15 amino acids. The CDR3 DNA reads as TGTGCCAGTAGTATCCTCCAACAGGGGGCGAGGGGCTACACCTTC. Translated, it gives CASSILQQGARGYTF.

The rearrangement links TRBV30 to TRBJ1-1, with D possibly being TRBD1 (5 bases). Germline CDR1 and CDR2: GTSNPN and SVGIG (reference sequence). The germline V and J ends were trimmed by 4 bases and 3 bases, with 9 bases remaining between them. The length of the CDR3 is 12 residues. CDR3 coding DNA: TGTGCCTGGAAAGGGGATGACACTGAAGCTTTCTTT. Translated: CAWKGDDTEAFF.

The J gene is TRBJ1-5, the V gene TRBV19; D is perhaps TRBD1 (5 bases). Germline CDR1 reads LNHDA; CDR2 reads SQIVND (reference sequence). The CDR3 has 16 residues. The V end lost 6 bases, the J end lost 1 base, and 16 bases lay between the germline ends. The CDR3 bases are TGTGCCAGTAGAATGGGGCAGGGTTCCAGCAATCAGCCCCAGCATTTT. Its translation is CASRMGQGSSNQPQHF.

The V call is TRBV6-5, the J call TRBJ2-1; TRBD2 is a possible D gene (6 bases). Deletions cut 0 bases from V and 2 bases from J, with 11 bases between. Per germline, CDR1 MNHEY and CDR2 SVGAGI. The CDR3 spans 16 residues. The CDR3 DNA reads as TGTGCCAGCAGTTACTCGGGACTGCCGCCCTACAATGAGCAGTTCTTC. This codes for CASSYSGLPPYNEQFF.

The chain links TRBV6-5 to TRBJ1-2; tentative D call: TRBD1 (6 bases). V lost 6 bases to trimming and J lost 7 bases, with 15 bases between them. The CDR3 is 13 amino acids. The germline gives CDR1 MNHEY, CDR2 SVGAGI. The DNA of the CDR3 is TGTGCCAGCAGCCAAACGATGACAGGTGGCTACACCTTC. Its translation: CASSQTMTGGYTF.

The chain links TRBV6-6 to TRBJ2-7; D may match TRBD1 or TRBD2 (5 bases each). V lost 6 bases, J lost 7 bases, and 13 bases lay in between. The CDR3 covers 12 residues. Germline V gene lookup returns CDR1 MNHNY and CDR2 SVGAGI (reference sequence). Here the CDR3 reads CASSHWDVEQYF. CDR3 bases: TGTGCCAGCAGCCATTGGGACGTTGAGCAGTACTTC.

There are a few counts of this clone. V usage is TRBV18 and J usage is TRBJ1-3; D is unresolved. V was trimmed by 1 base and J by 2 bases, leaving 9 bases between them. Germline V gives CDR1 KGHSH, CDR2 LQKENI. This CDR3 has 15 amino acids. CDR3 residues: CASSPLGPPGNTIYF. CDR3 coding DNA: TGTGCCAGCTCACCACTAGGGCCCCCTGGAAACACCATATATTTT. The full variable domain, in which reference TRBV18 and TRBJ1-3 provide the parts outside the CDR3, is NAGVMQNPRHLVRRRGQEARLRCSPMKGHSHVYWYRQLPEEGLKFMVYLQKENIIDESGMPKERFSAEFPKEGPSILRIQQVVRGDSAAYFCASSPLGPPGNTIYFGEGSWLTVV.

This clone occurred a few times. The chain has TRBV7-2 and TRBJ2-4; D is perhaps TRBD1 (6 bases). Deletions cut 5 bases from V and 0 bases from J, with 11 bases between. The length of the CDR3 is 15 residues. Germline assignment: CDR1 SGHTA and CDR2 FQGNSA. For the CDR3, the DNA is TGTGCCAGCAGCGTGGACAGAGTAGCCAAAAACATTCAGTACTTC. It is translated as CASSVDRVAKNIQYF.

This clone was picked up a small number of times. The chain links TRBV7-9 to TRBJ2-2; D is possibly TRBD2 (6 bases). Between the trimmed V and J ends, which lost 4 bases and 2 bases, there was a span of 14 bases. Germline V gene data show CDR1 as SEHNR and CDR2 as FQNEAQ (reference sequence). The CDR3 contains 16 residues. The CDR3 here is CASSSGGAPNTGELFF. CDR3 DNA: TGTGCCAGCAGCTCAGGCGGGGCCCCTAACACCGGGGAGCTGTTTTTT.

The CDR3 here is CASSTAGRSNQPQHF. CDR3 coding DNA: TGTGCCAGTAGTACAGCAGGTCGGAGCAATCAGCCCCAGCATTTT. The chain joins TRBV19 to TRBJ1-5; D gene uncertain. The CDR3 is 15 amino acids. Trimming removed 4 bases at V and 1 base at J, with 11 bases between. Germline-derived CDR1 and CDR2 are LNHDA and SQIVND (reference sequence).

DNA for the CDR3: TGTGCCAGCAGTTACGCCTATGGGGGGGAGCTGTTTTTT. Its translation is CASSYAYGGELFF. The chain combines TRBV6-5 with TRBJ2-2; the D is unclear. V was pared by 2 bases and J by 8 bases, with 9 bases between. CDR1 MNHEY and CDR2 SVGAGI come from the germline V gene. The CDR3 runs to 13 residues.

The chain employs TRBV6-6 and TRBJ2-2, with a tentative D call TRBD1 (7 bases). Germline CDR1 MNHNY, CDR2 SVGAGI (reference sequence). Deletions cut 2 bases from V and 5 bases from J, with 15 bases between. The CDR3 is made up of 16 amino acids. Here the CDR3 DNA reads TGTGCCAGCAGTTACCCAGGGGGAGGAGAAACCGGGGAGCTGTTTTTT. This translates into CASSYPGGGETGELFF.

In this sample, this clone turned up a few times. The chain employs TRBV9 and TRBJ1-6; D uncertain. Germline CDR1 is SGDLS and CDR2 is YYNGEE. Trimming cost V 4 bases and J 0 bases, with 8 bases left between them. The CDR3 totals 15 residues. In nucleotides, the CDR3 is TGTGCCAGCAGCCTGCAGGACTCCTATAATTCACCCCTCCACTTT. Amino acid sequence: CASSLQDSYNSPLHF.

V is TRBV18 and J is TRBJ1-1, with D possibly being TRBD1 (5 bases). Trimming removed 3 bases at V and 1 base at J, with 12 bases between. The germline CDR1 and CDR2 sequences are KGHSH and LQKENI. There are 15 residues in the CDR3. The CDR3 sequence is CASSPKGPTNTEAFF. As DNA, the CDR3 is TGTGCCAGCTCACCCAAGGGACCGACGAACACTGAAGCTTTCTTT.